Here is one T cell receptor beta chain with its context. This record comes from a study of CD8 T cells in Susac syndrome. RNA, at about 0.45 to 1 ug, was reverse transcribed with random hexamers. MiXCR was run by TCRdb on the immunoSEQ multiplex PCR reads, yielding one entry per CDR3 protein. The data show 170,000 or so distinct CDR3 sequences, with 80% to 95% seen just once and approximately 0.094% held by the top ten. Per the germline V gene, CDR1 is SGHDN and CDR2 is FVKESK. V shed 1 base and J 5 bases; nucleotides not matched to a gene: 6. CDR3 size: 15 residues. The sample taken for sequencing was CD4+ T cells from PBMCs. The clonotype comes from a human donor with multiple sclerosis. The V call is TRBV14, the J call TRBJ2-5; 8 bases agree with TRBD1. CDR3 DNA sequence: TGTGCCAGCAGCCAAGCCAGGCAGGGGGCTGAGACCCAGTACTTC. The encoded protein is CASSQARQGAETQYF.